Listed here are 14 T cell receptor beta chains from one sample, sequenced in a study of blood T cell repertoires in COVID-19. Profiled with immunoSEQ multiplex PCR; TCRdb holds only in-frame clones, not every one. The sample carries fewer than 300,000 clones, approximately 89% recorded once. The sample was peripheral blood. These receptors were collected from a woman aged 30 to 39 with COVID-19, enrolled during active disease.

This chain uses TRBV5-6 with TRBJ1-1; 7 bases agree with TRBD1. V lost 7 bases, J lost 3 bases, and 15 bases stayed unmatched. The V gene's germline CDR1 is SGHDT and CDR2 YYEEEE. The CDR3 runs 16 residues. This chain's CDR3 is CASRQEQGRGDTEAFF. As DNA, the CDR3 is TGTGCCAGCCGTCAAGAACAGGGGCGAGGGGACACTGAAGCTTTCTTT.

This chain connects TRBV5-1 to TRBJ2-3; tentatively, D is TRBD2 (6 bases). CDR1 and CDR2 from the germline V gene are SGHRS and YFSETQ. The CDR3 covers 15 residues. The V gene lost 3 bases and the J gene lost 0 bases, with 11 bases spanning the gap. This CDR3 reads CASSYGGKSTDTQYF. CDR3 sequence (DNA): TGCGCCAGCAGCTACGGCGGGAAAAGCACAGATACGCAGTATTTT.

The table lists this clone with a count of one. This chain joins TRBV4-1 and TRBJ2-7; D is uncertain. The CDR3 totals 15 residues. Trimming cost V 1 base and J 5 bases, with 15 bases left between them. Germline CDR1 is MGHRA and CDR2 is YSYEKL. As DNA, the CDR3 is TGCGCCAGCAGCCAAGCCTCAGGAAAGCTGGACGAGCAGTACTTC. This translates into CASSQASGKLDEQYF.

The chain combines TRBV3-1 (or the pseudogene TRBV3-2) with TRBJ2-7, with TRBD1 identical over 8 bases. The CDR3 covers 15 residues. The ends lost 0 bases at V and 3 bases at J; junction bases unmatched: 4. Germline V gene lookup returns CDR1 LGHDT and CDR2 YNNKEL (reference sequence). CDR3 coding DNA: TGTGCCAGCAGCCAAGATAGACAGGGGAACTACGAGCAGTACTTC. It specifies CASSQDRQGNYEQYF.

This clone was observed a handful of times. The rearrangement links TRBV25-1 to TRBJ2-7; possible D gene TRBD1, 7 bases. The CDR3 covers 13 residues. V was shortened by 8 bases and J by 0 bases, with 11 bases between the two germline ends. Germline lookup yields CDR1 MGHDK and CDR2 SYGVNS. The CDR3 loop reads CASGRDSSYEQYF. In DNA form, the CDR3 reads TGTGCCAGCGGGCGGGACAGCTCCTACGAGCAGTACTTC.

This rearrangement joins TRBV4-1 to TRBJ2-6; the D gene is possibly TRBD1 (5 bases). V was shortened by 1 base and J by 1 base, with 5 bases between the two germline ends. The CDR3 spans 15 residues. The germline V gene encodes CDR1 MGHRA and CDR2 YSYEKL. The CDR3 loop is CASSQGTSGANVLTF. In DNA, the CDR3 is TGCGCCAGCAGCCAAGGGACATCTGGGGCCAACGTCCTGACTTTC.

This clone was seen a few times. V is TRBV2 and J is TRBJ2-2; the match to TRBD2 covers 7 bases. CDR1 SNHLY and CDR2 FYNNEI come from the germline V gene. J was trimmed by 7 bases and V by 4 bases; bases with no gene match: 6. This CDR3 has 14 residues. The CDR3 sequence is CASSARGGSGELFF. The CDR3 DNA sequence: TGTGCCAGCAGTGCTAGGGGAGGGAGCGGGGAGCTGTTTTTT.

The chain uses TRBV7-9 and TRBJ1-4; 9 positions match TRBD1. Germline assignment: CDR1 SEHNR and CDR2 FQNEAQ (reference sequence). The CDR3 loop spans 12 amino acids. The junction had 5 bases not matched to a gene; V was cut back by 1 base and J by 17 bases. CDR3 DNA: TGTGCCAGCAGCTTAGAAGGGACAGGGTATTTTTTT. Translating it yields CASSLEGTGYFF.

The CDR3 spells CAISGFGTANEQFF. CDR3 DNA sequence: TGTGCCATCAGTGGGTTTGGGACAGCCAATGAGCAGTTCTTC. The rearrangement joins TRBV10-3 to TRBJ2-1, with 7 bases that match TRBD1. Germline trimming cut 4 bases from V and 6 bases from J; bases unmatched to any gene: 6. CDR3 length: 14 amino acids. Germline V lookup: CDR1 ENHRY, CDR2 SYGVKD.

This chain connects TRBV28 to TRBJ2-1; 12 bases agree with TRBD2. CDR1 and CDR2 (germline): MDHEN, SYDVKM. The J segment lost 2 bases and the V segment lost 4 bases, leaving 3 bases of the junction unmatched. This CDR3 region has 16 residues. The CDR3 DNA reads TGTGCCAGCAGTTCTAGCGGGAGGGACCCCTACAATGAGCAGTTCTTC. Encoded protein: CASSSSGRDPYNEQFF.

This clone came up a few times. The CDR3 region has the DNA TGCGCCAGCAGTGACCCGAAGTTGGCTAGCGGGAGGAATGAGCAGTTCTTC. Residues: CASSDPKLASGRNEQFF. The V gene is TRBV10-1, the J gene TRBJ2-1; 11 bases are shared with TRBD2. Germline V gene data show CDR1 as WNHNN and CDR2 as SYGVQD (reference sequence). The CDR3 runs to 17 residues. J was trimmed by 7 bases and V by 3 bases; bases with no gene match: 11.

This chain's CDR3 is CASSPPVPLLLEAFF. CDR3 bases: TGTGCCAGCAGCCCCCCGGTCCCCCTACTACTTGAAGCTTTCTTT. V gene TRBV7-9 combines with J gene TRBJ1-1; the D is unclear. V was shortened by 5 bases and J by 7 bases, with 20 bases between the two germline ends. There are 15 residues in the CDR3. From germline, CDR1 is SEHNR and CDR2 FQNEAQ (reference sequence).

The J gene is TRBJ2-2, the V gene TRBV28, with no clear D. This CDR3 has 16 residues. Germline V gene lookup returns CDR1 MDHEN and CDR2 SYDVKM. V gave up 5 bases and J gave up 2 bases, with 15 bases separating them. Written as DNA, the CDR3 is TGTGCCAGCAGTCCCCATGGGCTCCTCAACACCGGGGAGCTGTTTTTT. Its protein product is CASSPHGLLNTGELFF.

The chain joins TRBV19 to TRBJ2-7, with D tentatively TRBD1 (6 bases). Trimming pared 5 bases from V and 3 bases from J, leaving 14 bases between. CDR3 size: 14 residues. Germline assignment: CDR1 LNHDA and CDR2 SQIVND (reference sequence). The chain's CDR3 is CASSFRTENYEQYF. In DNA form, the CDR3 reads TGTGCCAGTAGTTTCCGGACAGAGAACTACGAGCAGTACTTC.